This TCR beta chain was profiled in a study of shared clonotypes between healthy human individuals. Produced via immunoSEQ multiplex PCR; TCRdb's table is partial and in-frame only. The sample includes some 2,000,000 clones, 95% seen only once; the top ten take roughly 0.13%. Germline V gives CDR1 LNHNV, CDR2 YYDKDF (reference sequence). The CDR3 consists of 16 residues. V shed 3 bases and J shed 8 bases, with 22 bases lying between them. The receptor comes from a man in his late teens or twenties in good health. The sequencing input was naive CD4+ T cells sorted from blood. Subset of the sample: CD45RA+ positively selected. This chain joins TRBV15 and TRBJ1-2; D gene unclear. The CDR3 sequence is CATSSGLGRTKFGYTF. CDR3 coding DNA: TGTGCCACCAGCAGTGGGTTGGGCAGGACTAAATTCGGCTACACCTTC. The entire variable domain, with the rest obtained from reference TRBV15 and TRBJ1-2, is as follows: DAMVIQNPRYQVTQFGKPVTLSCSQTLNHNVMYWYQQKSSQAPKLLFHYYDKDFNNEADTPDNFQSRRPNTSFCFLDIRSPGLGDTAMYLCATSSGLGRTKFGYTFGSGTRLTVV.